The 18 T cell receptor beta chains below come from one sample, sequenced in a study of T cell changes during pregnancy in multiple sclerosis. Sequenced by immunoSEQ multiplex PCR; TCRdb stores in-frame clones only, minus some. Here the sample spans approximately 100,000 clones, around nine tenths being singletons. The sample in question was peripheral blood, obtained in the second trimester of pregnancy. The receptors come from a female donor with multiple sclerosis, enrolled in a pregnancy study.

V usage is TRBV6-1 and J usage is TRBJ2-7; 9 nucleotides match TRBD2. J was trimmed by 6 bases and V by 4 bases; bases with no gene match: 7. CDR1 is MNHNS, CDR2 SASEGT, per germline. This CDR3 spans 14 amino acids. The CDR3 nucleotides read TGTGCCAGCAGTGCCCTAGCGGGATCTAGCGAGCAGTACTTC. This translates into CASSALAGSSEQYF.

The chain joins TRBV6-6 to TRBJ2-7; the D is unclear. This CDR3 spans 14 amino acids. Looked up from germline, CDR1 is MNHNY and CDR2 is SVGAGI (reference sequence). Between the trimmed V and J ends, which lost 0 bases and 2 bases, there was a span of 8 bases. Written as DNA, the CDR3 is TGTGCCAGCAGTTACTCAGCGCAAACCTACGAGCAGTACTTC. Its protein is CASSYSAQTYEQYF.

The genes are TRBV5-4 and TRBJ1-1; D is undetermined. There are 13 residues in the CDR3. Germline values: CDR1 SGHNT, CDR2 YYREEE (reference sequence). The V end lost 0 bases, the J end lost 9 bases, and 12 bases lay between the germline ends. CDR3 sequence reads: CASSLGSGDKAFF. The CDR3 coding sequence is TGTGCCAGCAGCTTGGGATCGGGTGATAAAGCTTTCTTT.

The chain has TRBV6-5 and TRBJ1-6; 7 bases align to TRBD1. V dropped 9 bases and J dropped 7; count of bases not matched to a gene: 6. This CDR3 is 13 amino acids long. Germline-derived CDR1 and CDR2 are MNHEY and SVGAGI. The CDR3 region is CASQRDSNSPLHF. The CDR3 nucleotides read TGTGCCAGTCAAAGGGACAGCAATTCACCCCTCCACTTT.

CDR3 sequence: CASSLMGRETQYF. The CDR3 bases are TGTGCCAGCAGCTTGATGGGGAGGGAGACCCAGTACTTC. The chain has TRBV7-7 and TRBJ2-5, with D maybe TRBD2 (6 bases). In germline, CDR1 is SSHAT, CDR2 FNYEAQ (reference sequence). The CDR3 covers 13 residues. V gave up 3 bases and J gave up 5 bases, with 10 bases separating them.

V gene TRBV7-8 combines with J gene TRBJ1-3; TRBD1 matches at 8 bases. CDR1 and CDR2 from the germline V gene are SGHVS and FQNEAQ. The CDR3 extends over 14 amino acids. V shed 5 bases, J shed 8 bases, and the junction held 8 bases outside the gene matches. The CDR3 loop is CASSQRTGMDTIYF. CDR3 in DNA: TGTGCCAGCAGCCAACGGACAGGGATGGACACCATATATTTT.

CDR3 in amino acids: CASSYSRDRATRQYF. The CDR3 coding sequence is TGTGCCAGCAGTTACTCCCGGGACAGGGCTACGCGGCAGTACTTC. The chain has TRBV6-5 and TRBJ2-7; 9 bases agree with TRBD1. The CDR3 runs 15 residues. After removal of 0 bases from V and 9 bases from J, the junction contained 9 bases not matched to a gene. The germline V gene encodes CDR1 MNHEY and CDR2 SVGAGI.

V gene TRBV5-4 combines with J gene TRBJ1-2; TRBD1 agrees at 8 bases. In germline, CDR1 is SGHNT, CDR2 YYREEE (reference sequence). J was trimmed by 6 bases and V by 1 base; bases with no gene match: 5. The CDR3 covers 14 residues. The CDR3 sequence: CASSLMDRDHGYTF. The CDR3 nucleotides are TGTGCCAGCAGCTTGATGGACAGGGACCATGGCTACACCTTC. Together with reference TRBV5-4 and TRBJ1-2, the CDR3 gives the full variable domain: ETGVTQSPTHLIKTRGQQVTLRCSSQSGHNTVSWYQQALGQGPQFIFQYYREEENGRGNFPPRFSGLQFPNYSSELNVNALELDDSALYLCASSLMDRDHGYTFGSGTRLTVV.

This clone was seen once. This sequence joins TRBV29-1 and TRBJ1-2; unclear D gene. With 6 bases removed from V and 5 bases from J, the gap between germline ends came to 13 bases. CDR3 length: 12 amino acids. Germline V gene sequence: CDR1 SQVTM, CDR2 ANQGSEA. For the CDR3, the DNA is TGCAGCGTACAGAAAAGGAGGTATGGCTACACCTTC. It encodes CSVQKRRYGYTF.

In its sample, this clone was seen a few times. The V call is TRBV27, the J call TRBJ1-4; D uncertain. Germline CDR1 reads MNHEY; CDR2 reads SMNVEV (reference sequence). Trimming removed 6 bases from V and 6 bases from J, with 5 bases in between. The CDR3 totals 11 residues. CDR3 sequence reads: CASRGDEKLFF. The DNA of the CDR3 is TGTGCCAGCAGGGGAGATGAAAAACTGTTTTTT. The variable domain in full, completed from reference TRBV27 and TRBJ1-4, reads EAQVTQNPRYLITVTGKKLTVTCSQNMNHEYMSWYRQDPGLGLRQIYYSMNVEVTDKGDVPEGYKVSRKEKRNFPLILESPSPNQTSLYFCASRGDEKLFFGSGTQLSVL.

This chain connects TRBV7-2 to TRBJ2-7, with 7 positions matching TRBD2. Looked up from germline, CDR1 is SGHTA and CDR2 is FQGNSA. The V segment lost 5 bases and the J segment 6 bases; nucleotides outside the gene matches: 7. This CDR3 region has 13 residues. As DNA, the CDR3 is TGTGCCAGCAGCATTCCGGGCGGGGGCGAGCAGTACTTC. Translation: CASSIPGGGEQYF.

Written as DNA, the CDR3 is TGTGCCAGCAGCTCAGGGACTTCAACTTCGACCGGGGAGCTGTTTTTT. This codes for CASSSGTSTSTGELFF. The V call is TRBV11-3, the J call TRBJ2-2; D possibly corresponds to TRBD2 (6 bases). This CDR3 contains 16 residues. From germline, CDR1 is SGHNT and CDR2 YENEEA. Trimming removed 4 bases from V and 5 bases from J, with 17 bases in between.

The rearrangement links TRBV6-5 to TRBJ2-1; a possible D gene is TRBD1 (6 bases). CDR1 MNHEY and CDR2 SVGAGI come from the germline V gene. The CDR3 length is 16 residues. V shed 0 bases and J shed 0 bases, with 9 bases lying between them. CDR3 amino acids: CASSYSDRSSYNEQFF. In DNA, the CDR3 is TGTGCCAGCAGTTACTCTGACAGGAGCTCCTACAATGAGCAGTTCTTC.

The rearrangement uses TRBV28 and TRBJ1-3; D may be TRBD1 (6 bases). Germline V CDR1 and CDR2: MDHEN, SYDVKM. V shed 6 bases and J shed 0 bases, with 15 bases lying between them. CDR3 length equals 16 residues. In nucleotides, the CDR3 is TGTGCCAGCAGCCCGCCCCGCAGGGGCTCTGGAAACACCATATATTTT. Protein: CASSPPRRGSGNTIYF. Looking up the rest from reference TRBV28 and TRBJ1-3 gives the full variable domain: DVKVTQSSRYLVKRTGEKVFLECVQDMDHENMFWYRQDPGLGLRLIYFSYDVKMKEKGDIPEGYSVSREKKERFSLILESASTNQTSMYLCASSPPRRGSGNTIYFGEGSWLTVV.

The rearrangement uses TRBV19 and TRBJ1-1, with 8 bases fitting TRBD1. The germline gives CDR1 LNHDA, CDR2 SQIVND (reference sequence). This CDR3 has 14 amino acids. V trimming: 4 bases; J trimming: 8 bases; junction bases outside the gene matches: 9. CDR3 nucleotides: TGTGCCAGTAGTAGGGCCGGACAGGGAACCGAAGCTTTCTTT. It encodes CASSRAGQGTEAFF.

This chain links TRBV28 with TRBJ2-5; 12 bases line up with TRBD1. CDR3 size: 14 residues. V lost 8 bases to trimming and J lost 6 bases; unmatched junction nucleotides: 7. Germline CDR1 and CDR2: MDHEN and SYDVKM. The CDR3 DNA reads TGTGCCAGCCTGCGGGACAGGGGGCGACAGACCCAGTACTTC. Its translation: CASLRDRGRQTQYF.

The J gene is TRBJ2-6, the V gene TRBV19, with 12 nucleotides matching TRBD1. CDR1 and CDR2 from the germline V gene are LNHDA and SQIVND (reference sequence). V lost 5 bases to trimming and J lost 2 bases; unmatched junction nucleotides: 4. CDR3 length: 17 residues. CDR3 sequence (DNA): TGTGCCAGTAGTGTAGGGACAGGGGGCCCTGGGGCCAACGTCCTGACTTTC. Translated, it gives CASSVGTGGPGANVLTF. The full variable domain, with the rest looked up from reference TRBV19 and TRBJ2-6, is DGGITQSPKYLFRKEGQNVTLSCEQNLNHDAMYWYRQDPGQGLRLIYYSQIVNDFQKGDIAEGYSVSREKKESFPLTVTSAQKNPTAFYLCASSVGTGGPGANVLTFGAGSRLTVL.

V gene TRBV6-5 combines with J gene TRBJ2-1, with D hard to call. The V end lost 0 bases, the J end lost 10 bases, and 10 bases lay between the germline ends. Germline assignment: CDR1 MNHEY and CDR2 SVGAGI. This CDR3 region has 13 residues. CDR3 nucleotide sequence: TGTGCCAGCAGTTACTCGTCTAGTATCGAGCAGTTCTTC. Translated, it gives CASSYSSSIEQFF.